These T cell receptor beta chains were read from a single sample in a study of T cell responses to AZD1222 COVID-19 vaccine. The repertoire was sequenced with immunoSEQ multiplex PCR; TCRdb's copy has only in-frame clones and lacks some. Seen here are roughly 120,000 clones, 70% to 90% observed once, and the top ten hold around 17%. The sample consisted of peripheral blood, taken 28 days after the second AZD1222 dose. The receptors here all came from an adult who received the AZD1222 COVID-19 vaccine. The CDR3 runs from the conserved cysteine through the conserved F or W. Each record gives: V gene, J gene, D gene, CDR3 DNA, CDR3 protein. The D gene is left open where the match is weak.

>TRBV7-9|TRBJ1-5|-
TGTGCCACCTCGGGGTTAGAGAATAGCAATCAGCCCCAGCATTTT
CATSGLENSNQPQHF
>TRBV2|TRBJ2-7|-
TGTGCCACCGCCCGGGGTGGGTTGCGCCCCTACGAGCAGTACTTC
CATARGGLRPYEQYF
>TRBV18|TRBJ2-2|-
TGTGCCAGCTCACCAAAAGACGGGAACACCGGGGAGCTGTTTTTT
CASSPKDGNTGELFF
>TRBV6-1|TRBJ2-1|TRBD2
TGTGCCAGCAGTGAAGCGTCAGGACTAGCGAGCGATGAGCAGTTCTTC
CASSEASGLASDEQFF
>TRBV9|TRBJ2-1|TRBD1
TGTGCCAGCAGCGCTGGACAGGGCAACAATGAGCAGTTCTTC
CASSAGQGNNEQFF
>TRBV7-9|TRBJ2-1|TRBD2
TGTGCCAGCAGCCAAGGTAGCGGGGACCTTGAGCAGTTCTTC
CASSQGSGDLEQFF
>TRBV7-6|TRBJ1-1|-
TGTGCCAGCAGCTTAGTTGGGGGGACTAACACTGAAGCTTTCTTT
CASSLVGGTNTEAFF
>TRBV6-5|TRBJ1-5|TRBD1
TGTGCCAGCAGGTCGGGGACAGGGTTCAATCAGCCCCAGCATTTT
CASRSGTGFNQPQHF
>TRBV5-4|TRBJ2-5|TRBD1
TGTGCCAGCAGCCCAAAGACAGGGGGGATGGAGACCCAGTACTTC
CASSPKTGGMETQYF
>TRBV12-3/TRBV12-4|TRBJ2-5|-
TGTGCCAGCAGTTTAAATGGGGGTCGATCGGACTTC
CASSLNGGRSDF
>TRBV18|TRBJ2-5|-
TGTGCCAGCTCACCTTTACTAGAAGAGACCCAGTACTTC
CASSPLLEETQYF
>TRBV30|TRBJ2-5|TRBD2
TGTGCCTGGTGTAGCGGGAACGCCGGGAAGACCCAGTACTTC
CAWCSGNAGKTQYF
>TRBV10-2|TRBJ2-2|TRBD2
TGCGCCAGCAGTGGGACTAGCGGAAATGGCGGGGAGCTGTTTTTT
CASSGTSGNGGELFF
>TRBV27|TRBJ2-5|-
TGTGCCAGCAGTTTATCGATGGCTCCCCAAGAGACCCAGTACTTC
CASSLSMAPQETQYF
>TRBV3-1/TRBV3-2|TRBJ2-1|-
TGTGCCAGCAGCCAAGATCGGGGGACCGGAACCTACAATGAGCAGTTCTTC
CASSQDRGTGTYNEQFF
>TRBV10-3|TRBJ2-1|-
TGTGCCATCAGTGTCACCGGAACAGGGGGGGGGTACAATGAGCAGTTCTTC
CAISVTGTGGGYNEQFF